Shown below are 5 T cell receptor beta chains from a single sample sequenced in a study of blood T cells in healthy people across ages. A second PCR of roughly 7 to 11 cycles used a sample-barcoded 5' primer and a J-beta primer mix. One entry per CDR3 protein results from TCRdb running MiXCR on the 5' RACE reads. The data contain 800,000 or so distinct CDR3 sequences, 55% to 65% of them singletons. Sequenced input: blood. The receptors were gathered from a man aged 25 to 40 in good health.

The chain uses TRBV29-1 and TRBJ2-3; TRBD1 or TRBD2 may be the D gene (6 bases each). From germline, CDR1 is SQVTM and CDR2 ANQGSEA. This CDR3 is 14 amino acids long. Trimming removed 8 bases from V and 4 bases from J, with 19 bases in between. The CDR3 DNA follows: TGCAGCCCGATCCCACAGGGAGGCCCAGATACGCAGTATTTT. Residues: CSPIPQGGPDTQYF.

The J gene is TRBJ2-1, the V gene TRBV9; 9 bases fit TRBD2. Losses at the gene ends were 0 bases for V and 8 bases for J; bases not matched to a gene: 9. In germline, CDR1 is SGDLS, CDR2 YYNGEE. This CDR3 has 16 amino acids. The CDR3 protein is CASSVVGAGGLDEQFF. The CDR3 coding sequence is TGTGCCAGCAGCGTAGTCGGAGCGGGGGGTTTGGATGAGCAGTTCTTC.

The chain couples TRBV20-1 to TRBJ2-4, with D perhaps matching TRBD1 (7 bases). The CDR3 has 16 amino acids. Trimming left V 0 bases short and J 2 bases short, with 14 bases between. Germline CDR1 DFQATT, CDR2 SNEGSKA (reference sequence). In nucleotides, the CDR3 is TGCAGTGCTAGAGATCTGGAGGGGGCGTCCAAAAACATTCAGTACTTC. This gives the protein CSARDLEGASKNIQYF.

The V gene is TRBV2, the J gene TRBJ2-3; a weak D match, TRBD1 (7 bases). Trimming stripped 1 base from V and 2 bases from J, with 10 bases between. From germline, CDR1 is SNHLY and CDR2 FYNNEI. This CDR3 spans 15 amino acids. The CDR3 is CASSEGQGLTDTQYF. The CDR3 DNA is TGTGCCAGCAGTGAAGGACAGGGACTCACAGATACGCAGTATTTT.

The J gene is TRBJ1-6, the V gene TRBV20-1, with D perhaps TRBD1 (5 bases). Between the trimmed V and J ends, which lost 3 bases and 7 bases, there was a span of 16 bases. CDR3 size: 15 residues. The germline V gene has CDR1 DFQATT and CDR2 SNEGSKA (reference sequence). DNA for the CDR3: TGCAGTGCTAGGAGGATGGGACCCCGCAATTCACCCCTCCACTTT. Protein: CSARRMGPRNSPLHF.